This T cell receptor beta chain appears in the sequencing data of a study of CD8 T cells in Susac syndrome. Negative isolation was used for CD8+ and CD4+ T cells, and FACS enrichment was applied to TEMRA cells. Roughly 0.45 to 1 ug RNA was reverse transcribed with random hexamers. TCR beta CDR3 was amplified by immunoSEQ multiplex PCR. This amplification extended across 54 Vbeta and 13 Jbeta segments. From the immunoSEQ multiplex PCR reads, TCRdb called clonotypes with MiXCR, one entry per CDR3 protein. Among some 190,000 distinct CDR3 sequences, over 90% were seen once, and the ten largest hold around 0.16%. This CDR3 has 16 residues. CDR1 is SGHTA, CDR2 FQGTGA, per germline. Trimming removed 4 bases at V and 5 bases at J, with 18 bases between.

The sequenced sample consisted of CD4+ T cells from PBMCs. The TCR comes from a human donor with Susac syndrome. The chain recombines TRBV7-3 with TRBJ2-1, with a weak D call TRBD2 (5 bases). The DNA of the CDR3 is TGTGCCAGCAGCTCCCACGGGGATAGCAAGAACAATGAGCAGTTCTTC. Encoded protein: CASSSHGDSKNNEQFF.